This is a list of T cell receptor beta chains from one sample in a study of T cell repertoires in cytomegalovirus infection. Using its own MiXCR run on the reads, TCRdb lists one record per CDR3 protein. The sample consists of about 900,000 distinct CDR3 sequences, approximately 31% of them appearing once. What these receptors recognize is not known. The input for sequencing was cultured CD8+ T cells from PBMCs, taken from culture after CMV antigen stimulation. All receptors come from a human donor in good health (CMV status not recorded). Some clones in this sample may be carry-over from other donors' samples. The CDR3 runs from the conserved cysteine through the conserved F or W. The order of the fields is V gene, D gene, clone size, J gene, CDR3 DNA, CDR3 protein. A D gene is named only where the DNA matches it firmly. Rows give clone size only sometimes, using once, few, many, or a class for an expanded clone.

TRBV4-1	TRBD2	few	TRBJ2-1	TGCGCCAGCAGCCAAGAGGGACTAGCGGGGTGGGAGCAGTTCTTC	CASSQEGLAGWEQFF
TRBV6-6	TRBD1	few	TRBJ1-3	TGTGCCAGCAGTTACTCGGGGCCAGGGGGAACTGGAAACACCATATATTTT	CASSYSGPGGTGNTIYF
TRBV5-1	TRBD1	-	TRBJ2-7	TGCGCCAGCCGAGGGACAGGGGGTTCCTACGAGCAGTACTTC	CASRGTGGSYEQYF
TRBV7-2	TRBD2	many	TRBJ2-3	TGTGCCAGCAGCTCCCGAGGCGGGGGGAAAGATACGCAGTATTTT	CASSSRGGGKDTQYF
TRBV6-1	-	-	TRBJ2-1	TGTGCCAGCGGATACTCCGAAGGGGGGTACAATGAGCAGTTCTTC	CASGYSEGGYNEQFF
TRBV27	-	few	TRBJ2-2	TGTGCCAGCAGTTTTGGAACAGCCGGGGAGCTGTTTTTT	CASSFGTAGELFF
TRBV14	-	few	TRBJ2-5	TGTGCCAGCAGCCAAGAAACCAGGGTTGAGACCCAGTACTTC	CASSQETRVETQYF
TRBV27	-	-	TRBJ2-2	TGTGCCTCCAGACAGTGGGCTGAGCTGTTTTTT	CASRQWAELFF
TRBV14	-	few	TRBJ2-2	TGTGCCAGCAGCCAAGCAAGGCGGGCCCCCGGGGAGCTGTTTTTT	CASSQARRAPGELFF
TRBV20-1	-	-	TRBJ2-4	TGCAGTGCAAGCAGGACAGCCAAAAACATTCAGTACTTC	CSASRTAKNIQYF
TRBV28	-	few	TRBJ2-2	TGTGCCAGCAGCCCTGGTCCCCTAAAACCAGACACCGGGGAGCTGTTTTTT	CASSPGPLKPDTGELFF
TRBV25-1	-	few	TRBJ2-5	TGTGCCAGCAGTGAGATGACCCAGTACTTC	CASSEMTQYF
TRBV5-6	-	-	TRBJ2-1	TGTGCCAGCAGCTTGAGCCAGACTGGAAGTTACTACAATGAGCAGTTCTTC	CASSLSQTGSYYNEQFF
TRBV20-1	-	few	TRBJ2-1	TGCAGTGCTAGGAAGTATCTGGACAGCGTGGGAAATGAGCAGTTCTTC	CSARKYLDSVGNEQFF
TRBV12-3/TRBV12-4	-	-	TRBJ2-2	TGTGCCAGCAGGGTATTAGCGTACACCGGGGAGCTGTTTTTT	CASRVLAYTGELFF
TRBV11-2	-	-	TRBJ2-3	TGTGCCAGCAGCTTCTTTGGGGGGGCCGGGACTGAGGATACGCAGTATTTT	CASSFFGGAGTEDTQYF
TRBV6-1	TRBD1	few	TRBJ1-2	TGTGCCAGCAGTGAATTCGGGACAGGGACCTATGGCTACACCTTC	CASSEFGTGTYGYTF
TRBV28	-	few	TRBJ2-1	TGTGCCAGCACTGGGGACCGAACAGGCAATGAGCAGTTCTTC	CASTGDRTGNEQFF
TRBV7-6	-	-	TRBJ2-4	TGTGCCACCAGCTTCCCCATCGTTGGCGAAAACATTCAGTACTTC	CATSFPIVGENIQYF
TRBV7-9	-	-	TRBJ1-2	TGTGCCAGCAGCTTAGGGTTTGCCCTTAAGGATGGCTACACCTTC	CASSLGFALKDGYTF
TRBV6-6	-	-	TRBJ2-1	TGTGCCAGCACGAGCCCCAATGAGCAGTTCTTC	CASTSPNEQFF
TRBV7-2	TRBD1	many	TRBJ2-5	TGTGCCAGCAGCCTATCCCTGGGACAGGGGGAAGAGACCCAGTACTTC	CASSLSLGQGEETQYF
TRBV12-3/TRBV12-4	-	many	TRBJ2-2	TGTGCCAGCAGTTTGGGGCAGGGCTACACCGGGGAGCTGTTTTTT	CASSLGQGYTGELFF
TRBV5-3	-	-	TRBJ2-1	TGTGCCAGCAGTTCAGGGGATCAAGAGCAGTTCTTC	CASSSGDQEQFF
TRBV7-6	-	many	TRBJ2-3	TGTGCTAGCAGCTATACAGGGGGGGCGACAGATACGCAGTATTTT	CASSYTGGATDTQYF
TRBV25-1	-	-	TRBJ1-4	TGTGCCAGCAGTGAAGGGCGTCTTAGGGAAAAACTGTTTTTT	CASSEGRLREKLFF
TRBV27	TRBD1	-	TRBJ2-2	TGTGCCAGCAGGCCGGACAGGGGGCCACGGGAGCTGTTTTTT	CASRPDRGPRELFF
TRBV6-5	-	once	TRBJ1-5	TGTGCCAGCAGTTTAGGGGGGGACCAACAGCCCCTGCATTTT	CASSLGGDQQPLHF
TRBV7-9	-	few	TRBJ1-1	TGTGCCAGCAGCTTATTCGACTCAAACACTGAAGCTTTCTTT	CASSLFDSNTEAFF
TRBV20-1	TRBD1	-	TRBJ2-3	TGCAGTGCCCGACAGGGGGGGGGGCGTACAGATACGCAGTATTTT	CSARQGGGRTDTQYF
TRBV6-1	-	-	TRBJ1-1	TGTGCCAGCAGTGAAGTCATCCGGGACCCACTGAAGGGAGCTTTCTTT	CASSEVIRDPLKGAFF
TRBV10-3	-	few	TRBJ1-5	TGTGCCATCAGTGACCCGGGGAATCAGCCCCAGCATTTT	CAISDPGNQPQHF
TRBV5-1	-	-	TRBJ2-5	TGCGCCAGCCGCCCTTGGACAACTAAAGAGACCCAGTACTTC	CASRPWTTKETQYF
TRBV7-6	-	few	TRBJ2-3	TGTGCTAGCAGCTGGGCGGGGGCTAGCACAGATACGCAGTATTTT	CASSWAGASTDTQYF
TRBV9	TRBD1	-	TRBJ2-3	TGTGCCAGCAGCGTGGCAGGGACAGGGGGTACAGATACGCAGTATTTT	CASSVAGTGGTDTQYF
TRBV7-8	-	many	TRBJ2-3	TGTGCCAGCAGGTTAGGCCAGGGCCCAGATACGCAGTATTTT	CASRLGQGPDTQYF
TRBV11-2	TRBD1	-	TRBJ2-5	TGTGCCAGCAGCCCCTCCCTCACAGGGGGAGAGACCCAGTACTTC	CASSPSLTGGETQYF
TRBV11-1	-	-	TRBJ2-3	TGTGCCAGCAGCTTAGGGGATAACACAGATACGCAGTATTTT	CASSLGDNTDTQYF
TRBV2	-	-	TRBJ1-2	TGTGCCAGCAGTGCCACGGCGGTGTCTAACTATGGCTACACCTTC	CASSATAVSNYGYTF
TRBV12-5	-	many	TRBJ2-3	TGTGCTAGCCAAGACCCGGACTTAAGCACAGATACGCAGTATTTT	CASQDPDLSTDTQYF
TRBV4-3	TRBD1	few	TRBJ2-1	TGCGCCAGCAGCCAGGGGCCTGGACAGGGAATGTCGTTCTTC	CASSQGPGQGMSFF
TRBV28	-	-	TRBJ2-1	TGTGCCAGCAGTTTAGGGACGCCTAACAATGAGCAGTTCTTC	CASSLGTPNNEQFF
TRBV7-9	TRBD1	few	TRBJ1-4	TGTGCCAGCAGCGGGGACAGCTTCCCAACTAATGAAAAACTGTTTTTT	CASSGDSFPTNEKLFF
TRBV9	TRBD1	-	TRBJ2-1	TGTGCCAGCAGCGTCAGACAGGGCTACAATGAGCAGTTCTTC	CASSVRQGYNEQFF
TRBV7-9	-	few	TRBJ1-6	TGTGCCAGCAGCCCCGACGGGAATGATTCACCCCTCCACTTT	CASSPDGNDSPLHF
TRBV4-2	-	few	TRBJ1-1	TGTGCCAGCAGCCCCCCGCTAGGACAGGAAGCTTTCTTT	CASSPPLGQEAFF
TRBV15	-	-	TRBJ2-2	TGTGCCACCAGCGGATTCAACGGGGAGCTGTTTTTT	CATSGFNGELFF
TRBV4-1	-	many	TRBJ2-1	TGCGCCAGCAGCCAAGAGGGACCGCGAGGACATGAGCAGTTCTTC	CASSQEGPRGHEQFF
TRBV7-2	-	many	TRBJ1-5	TGTGCCAGCAGCTTAGCAATCCCCACGGGCAATCAGCCCCAGCATTTT	CASSLAIPTGNQPQHF
TRBV20-1	-	-	TRBJ1-1	TGCAGTGCTAGAGATGCGAGGGGAGTTGACACTGAAGCTTTCTTT	CSARDARGVDTEAFF
TRBV14	-	many	TRBJ1-1	TGTGCCAGCAGCCAAGGAGGGGCGTACACTGAAGCTTTCTTT	CASSQGGAYTEAFF
TRBV7-2	-	many	TRBJ1-6	TGTGCCAGCAGCTTAGATTCCCAGGGAGGCATTTCACCCCTCCACTTT	CASSLDSQGGISPLHF
TRBV19	-	few	TRBJ1-2	TGTGCCACCGACGGGGAGAACTATGGCTACACCTTC	CATDGENYGYTF
TRBV28	-	-	TRBJ1-5	TGTGTCAGCAGCCTGGTCGGAGGCAATCAGCCCCAGCATTTT	CVSSLVGGNQPQHF